This T cell receptor (beta chain) was documented in a study of read filtering for tumor transcriptome and immune sequencing. Study at large: Among patients, 17 to 20 were male and some 15 female, aged 47 to 80 (mean around 66). Study-level findings and limits: Roughly 82% of IR-seq clonotypes had a single read, yet these held approximately 3.7% of reads.

In its sample, this clonotype was seen many times. The antigen is undetermined. V shed 6 bases, J shed 2 bases, and the junction held 5 bases outside the gene matches. CDR3 length: 14 residues. Molecular barcoded adaptors covering alpha/delta and beta/gamma chains were used on roughly 370 ng RNA. TCRdb recomputed calls from the reads with MiXCR, one row per CDR3 protein. The table records about 38,000 distinct CDR3 sequences, roughly an eighth of them present only once. The sequenced sample consisted of a population of CD138-negative cells sorted from bone marrow. The TCR comes from a donor over 35 with multiple myeloma. The J gene is TRBJ2-3, the V gene TRBV12-3 or TRBV12-4; 7 bases match TRBD1. The CDR3 region has the DNA TGTGCCAGCAGGCCGGGACAGTACACAGATACGCAGTATTTT. Amino acids: CASRPGQYTDTQYF.